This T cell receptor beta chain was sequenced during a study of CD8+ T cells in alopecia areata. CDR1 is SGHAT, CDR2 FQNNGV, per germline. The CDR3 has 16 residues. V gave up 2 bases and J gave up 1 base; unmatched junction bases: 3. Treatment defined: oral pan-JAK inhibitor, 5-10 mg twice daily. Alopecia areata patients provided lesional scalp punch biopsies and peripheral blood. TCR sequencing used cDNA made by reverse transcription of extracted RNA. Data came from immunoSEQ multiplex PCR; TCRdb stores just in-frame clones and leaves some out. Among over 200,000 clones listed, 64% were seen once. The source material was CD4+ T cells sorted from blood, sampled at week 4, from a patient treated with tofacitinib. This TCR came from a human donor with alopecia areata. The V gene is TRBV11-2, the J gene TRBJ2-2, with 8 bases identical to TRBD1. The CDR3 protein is CASSLRQGWNTGELFF. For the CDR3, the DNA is TGTGCCAGCAGCTTAAGACAGGGGTGGAACACCGGGGAGCTGTTTTTT.